One sample yielded the 15 T cell receptor beta chains listed below, sequenced in a study of naive and memory T cell subsets. Study observations and caveats: Especially in CD8 cells, naive repertoires contained a few larger clonotypes, possibly CD45RA-re-expressing memory cells.

For these receptors, no antigen is known. Both TRBC1 and TRBC2 were covered by a beta constant-region primer of two equimolar oligonucleotides. Ligated cDNA was amplified by four rounds of PCR with nested alpha and beta constant-region primers and SP2. MiXCR, run by TCRdb on the UMI-ligation and nested PCR reads, gives a single entry per CDR3 protein. This sample has fewer than 150,000 distinct CDR3 sequences, with about a fifth found just once. The specimen sequenced was naive CD8+ T cells from blood. These receptors all come from a human donor in good health.

The V call is TRBV5-4, the J call TRBJ1-2; D is possibly TRBD1 (5 bases). The CDR3 extends over 15 amino acids. Germline-derived CDR1 and CDR2 are SGHNT and YYREEE (reference sequence). Trimming stripped 2 bases from V and 4 bases from J, with 15 bases between. CDR3 loop: CASSLSRGLSYGYTF. The DNA for the CDR3 is TGTGCCAGCAGCTTATCGAGGGGCCTCTCCTATGGCTACACCTTC.

CDR3 DNA sequence: TGCAGCGTTGATGGGGTGAGCTCCTACAATGAGCAGTTCTTC. This gives the protein CSVDGVSSYNEQFF. The rearrangement links TRBV29-1 to TRBJ2-1; D uncertain. The CDR3 contains 14 residues. Germline CDR1 is SQVTM and CDR2 is ANQGSEA. Trimming shortened V by 3 bases and J by 0 bases, and 9 bases separated the two germline ends.

V and J are TRBV4-1 and TRBJ1-5; no firm D call. In germline, CDR1 is MGHRA, CDR2 YSYEKL. Trimming stripped 2 bases from V and 6 bases from J, with 14 bases between. The CDR3 loop spans 15 amino acids. CDR3 DNA: TGCGCCAGCAGCCAACCGGACTGGCCGGGTCAGCCCCAGCATTTT. Translated: CASSQPDWPGQPQHF.

Concerning this clonotype: The junction and the germline gene differ at one end; a read error may be behind it. This chain joins TRBV28 and TRBJ1-4; D is undetermined. Germline CDR1 is MDHEN and CDR2 is SYDVKM. The CDR3 contains 15 residues. The chain's CDR3 is CASSFFGSNGEKLIF. CDR3 nucleotide sequence: TGTGCCAGCAGTTTTTTTGGCAGCAATGGGGAAAAACTGATTTTT.

This clonotype occurred a few times. V and J are TRBV24-1 and TRBJ1-5, with D possibly TRBD1 on 6 matching bases. Germline V gene data show CDR1 as KGHDR and CDR2 as SFDVKD. CDR3 length: 14 amino acids. Trimming took 3 bases from V and 8 from J, leaving 13 bases between them. The CDR3 spells CATSDGQRFEPQHF. CDR3 DNA: TGTGCCACCAGTGATGGACAGCGATTTGAGCCCCAGCATTTT.

DNA for the CDR3: TGTGCCAGCAGTTTAGACAGGGGGCCTGTAGACGAGCAGTACTTC. It specifies CASSLDRGPVDEQYF. The gene calls are TRBV28 and TRBJ2-7; TRBD1 matches at 10 bases. Looked up from germline, CDR1 is MDHEN and CDR2 is SYDVKM. CDR3 length: 15 residues. The ends lost 2 bases at V and 5 bases at J; junction bases unmatched: 6. The full variable domain, rest sourced from reference TRBV28 and TRBJ2-7, is DVKVTQSSRYLVKRTGEKVFLECVQDMDHENMFWYRQDPGLGLRLIYFSYDVKMKEKGDIPEGYSVSREKKERFSLILESASTNQTSMYLCASSLDRGPVDEQYFGPGTRLTVT.

This clonotype was observed a few times. The chain couples TRBV13 to TRBJ2-3; 12 positions match TRBD2. Germline V gives CDR1 PRHDT, CDR2 FYEKMQ (reference sequence). The CDR3 is 17 amino acids. The J segment lost 6 bases and the V segment lost 3 bases, leaving 10 bases of the junction unmatched. The CDR3 DNA sequence: TGTGCCAGCAGCTTGGGAGGACTAGCGGGGCCCAAGGATACGCAGTATTTT. Translated, it gives CASSLGGLAGPKDTQYF.

Only a few counts were recorded for this clonotype. The chain carries TRBV6-6 and TRBJ2-7, with D maybe TRBD1 (6 bases). V was clipped by 0 bases and J by 3 bases, with 9 bases between them. This CDR3 is built from 14 residues. CDR1 MNHNY and CDR2 SVGAGI come from the germline V gene (reference sequence). The CDR3 nucleotides read TGTGCCAGCAGTTACTCACGGGACATCTACGAGCAGTACTTC. It yields the protein CASSYSRDIYEQYF.

The gene calls are TRBV4-2 and TRBJ2-1, with 14 bases identical to TRBD2. The CDR3 loop spans 17 amino acids. The germline gives CDR1 LGHNA, CDR2 YNFKEQ. The ends lost 3 bases at V and 2 bases at J; junction bases unmatched: 3. The CDR3 protein is CASSHGTSGSTYNEQFF. The CDR3 DNA follows: TGTGCCAGCAGCCACGGGACTAGCGGGAGTACCTACAATGAGCAGTTCTTC.

Only a few counts were recorded for this clonotype. This chain connects TRBV5-1 to TRBJ1-1; possible D gene TRBD1, 6 bases. V dropped 5 bases and J dropped 0 bases, with 14 bases sitting between them. Germline V gives CDR1 SGHRS, CDR2 YFSETQ. The CDR3 totals 15 residues. The CDR3, as DNA: TGCGCCAGCAGTTTATTGGGGGCAATGAACACTGAAGCTTTCTTT. Translated: CASSLLGAMNTEAFF.

This clonotype was counted a few times. The rearrangement links TRBV27 to TRBJ2-7, with TRBD1 matching over 10 bases. Germline V gene data show CDR1 as MNHEY and CDR2 as SMNVEV (reference sequence). The CDR3 has 13 amino acids. J lost 2 bases, V lost 10 bases, and 5 bases had no gene match. CDR3 region: CATSGTGAYEQYF. DNA for the CDR3: TGTGCCACCTCGGGGACAGGGGCCTACGAGCAGTACTTC.

The rearrangement uses TRBV28 and TRBJ2-1, with unresolved D. V was cut by 8 bases and J by 0 bases, with 14 bases left in between. Germline V lookup: CDR1 MDHEN, CDR2 SYDVKM. There are 15 residues in the CDR3. The CDR3 protein is CASGTEASSYNEQFF. The CDR3 region has the DNA TGTGCCAGCGGAACTGAGGCAAGCTCCTACAATGAGCAGTTCTTC.

This clonotype has more than one count but fewer than ten. J is TRBJ1-2 and V is TRBV7-9, with TRBD1 matching 10 bases. J was trimmed by 3 bases and V by 4 bases; bases with no gene match: 2. This CDR3 is 14 amino acids long. Germline CDR1 SEHNR, CDR2 FQNEAQ (reference sequence). The CDR3 protein is CASSSGTGDYGYTF. Written as DNA, the CDR3 is TGTGCCAGCAGCTCCGGGACAGGGGACTATGGCTACACCTTC.

This clonotype occurred a few times. The chain links TRBV27 to TRBJ1-2, with TRBD1 matching over 9 bases. Germline CDR1 is MNHEY and CDR2 is SMNVEV (reference sequence). V lost 2 bases, J lost 4 bases, and 5 bases stayed unmatched. This CDR3 is 15 amino acids long. As DNA, the CDR3 is TGTGCCAGCAGTTTAGGGACAGGGCTCGGCTATGGCTACACCTTC. Amino acids: CASSLGTGLGYGYTF.

This clonotype was seen many times. The chain combines TRBV11-2 with TRBJ2-5; a weak D match, TRBD2 (5 bases). This CDR3 spans 12 amino acids. Per germline, CDR1 SGHAT and CDR2 FQNNGV. Trimming took off 5 bases at V and 9 bases at J, with 13 bases between the two ends. The CDR3 sequence: CASSTTTRPQYF. DNA of the CDR3: TGTGCCAGCAGCACAACCACTAGGCCCCAGTACTTC.